This entry features one TCR beta chain sequence. The source of the sample is a study of blood T cell repertoires in COVID-19. On the study more broadly: Whether acute or convalescent, the COVID-19 samples came from the United States, Italy and Spain. The analysed material was cDNA or gDNA that came from T cells, B-cell-depleted T cells, or PBMCs.

TCRdb's table, derived via immunoSEQ multiplex PCR, lists solely in-frame clones and lacks some. The data contain hundreds of thousands of clones, 87% of them singletons. Trimming took off 0 bases at V and 0 bases at J, with 6 bases between the two ends. CDR1 and CDR2 (germline): SEHNR, FQNEAQ (reference sequence). This CDR3 is built from 16 residues. The participants were between roughly 18 and 90 years old and came from about two dozen US areas. Donors in Cohort 3 who had recovered were those with two negative PCRs, healthcare professional clearance, or resolution of their symptoms. The sample was PBMCs or T cells enriched from blood (not recorded which). This clonotype originated in a woman between 18 and 30 years old who had recovered from COVID-19. The chain uses TRBV7-9 and TRBJ2-6; D gene uncertain. Here the CDR3 DNA reads TGTGCCAGCAGCTTAGCTGCCAGCTCTGGGGCCAACGTCCTGACTTTC. It specifies CASSLAASSGANVLTF.